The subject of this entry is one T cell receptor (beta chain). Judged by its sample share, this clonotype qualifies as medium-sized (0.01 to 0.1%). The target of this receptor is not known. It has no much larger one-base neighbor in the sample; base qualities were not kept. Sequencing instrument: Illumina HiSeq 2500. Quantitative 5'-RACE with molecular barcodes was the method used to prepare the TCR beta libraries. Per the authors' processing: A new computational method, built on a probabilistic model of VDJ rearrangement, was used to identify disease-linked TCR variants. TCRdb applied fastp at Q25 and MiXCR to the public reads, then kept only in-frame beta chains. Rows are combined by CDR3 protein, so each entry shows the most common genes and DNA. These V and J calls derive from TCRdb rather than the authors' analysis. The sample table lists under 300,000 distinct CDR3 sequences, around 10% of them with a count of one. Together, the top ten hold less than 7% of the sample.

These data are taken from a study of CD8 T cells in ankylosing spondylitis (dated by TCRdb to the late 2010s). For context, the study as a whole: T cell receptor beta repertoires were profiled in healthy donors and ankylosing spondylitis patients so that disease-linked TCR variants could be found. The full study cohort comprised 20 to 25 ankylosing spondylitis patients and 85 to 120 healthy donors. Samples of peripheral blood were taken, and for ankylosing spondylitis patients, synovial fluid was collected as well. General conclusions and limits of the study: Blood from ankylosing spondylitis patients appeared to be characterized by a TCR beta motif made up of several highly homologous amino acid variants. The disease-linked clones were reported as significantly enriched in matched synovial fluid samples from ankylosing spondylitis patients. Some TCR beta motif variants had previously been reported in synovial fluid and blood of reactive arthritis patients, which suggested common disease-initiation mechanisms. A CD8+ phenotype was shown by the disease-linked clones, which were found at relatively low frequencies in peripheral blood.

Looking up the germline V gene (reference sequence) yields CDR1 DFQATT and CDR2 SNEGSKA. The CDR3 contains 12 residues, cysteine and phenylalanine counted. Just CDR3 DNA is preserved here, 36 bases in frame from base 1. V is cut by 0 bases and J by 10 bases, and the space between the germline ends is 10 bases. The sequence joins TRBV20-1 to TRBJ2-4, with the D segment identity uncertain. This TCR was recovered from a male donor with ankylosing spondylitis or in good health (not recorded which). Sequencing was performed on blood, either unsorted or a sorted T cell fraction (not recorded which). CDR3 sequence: CSARDPLGIQYF. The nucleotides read TGCAGTGCTAGAGACCCCCTGGGAATTCAGTACTTC.